The 29 T cell receptor beta chains in this list originate from one sample, sequenced in a study of graft-versus-host responses after intestinal transplantation. No antigen has been assigned to these receptors. Repertoires were generated with immunoSEQ multiplex PCR, while TCRdb's copy carries only in-frame clones and drops some. The sample shows 84,000 or so clones, just under 95% of them seen only once. Source: unstimulated CD8+ T cells sorted from spleen or lymph node cells, taken before transplant. These receptors were taken from a human donor who was the organ donor for an intestinal transplant.

This chain uses TRBV4-1 with TRBJ1-5; no reliable D call. Deletions cut 3 bases from V and 7 bases from J, with 10 bases between. The CDR3 has 13 amino acids. Germline V gene lookup returns CDR1 MGHRA and CDR2 YSYEKL. The CDR3 sequence: CASSQTAGQPQHF. As DNA, the CDR3 is TGCGCCAGCAGCCAGACGGCGGGGCAGCCCCAGCATTTT.

In its sample, this clone was seen once. CDR3 sequence: CASSFYRSTDTQYF. As DNA, the CDR3 is TGCGCCAGCAGCTTCTACCGGAGCACAGATACGCAGTATTTT. The chain employs TRBV5-1 and TRBJ2-3; no firm D call. Germline assignment: CDR1 SGHRS and CDR2 YFSETQ. CDR3 length: 14 residues. Trimming shortened V by 2 bases and J by 0 bases, and 7 bases separated the two germline ends. The entire variable domain, with the rest obtained from reference TRBV5-1 and TRBJ2-3, is as follows: KAGVTQTPRYLIKTRGQQVTLSCSPISGHRSVSWYQQTPGQGLQFLFEYFSETQRNKGNFPGRFSGRQFSNSRSEMNVSTLELGDSALYLCASSFYRSTDTQYFGPGTRLTVL.

Worth noting for this clone: The junction differs from germline at one of its ends, possibly a read error. V is TRBV19 and J is TRBJ1-1; weak D call: TRBD1 (6 bases). The CDR3 has 12 residues. Germline-derived CDR1 and CDR2 are LNHDA and SQIVND (reference sequence). The CDR3 region has the DNA TGTGCCAGCAGTACAGGGTACACTGAAGCTTTCTTT. Encoded protein: CASSTGYTEAFF. The variable domain in full, completed from reference TRBV19 and TRBJ1-1, reads DGGITQSPKYLFRKEGQNVTLSCEQNLNHDAMYWYRQDPGQGLRLIYYSQIVNDFQKGDIAEGYSVSREKKESFPLTVTSAQKNPTAFYLCASSTGYTEAFFGQGTRLTVV.

The V gene is TRBV27, the J gene TRBJ2-7, with 8 bases aligning to TRBD1. V gave up 6 bases and J gave up 6 bases; unmatched junction bases: 10. Germline V gives CDR1 MNHEY, CDR2 SMNVEV (reference sequence). The CDR3 has 14 amino acids. Written as DNA, the CDR3 is TGTGCCAGCAGGATACCGGGACAGGTCAGCGAGCAGTACTTC. Amino acid sequence: CASRIPGQVSEQYF.

The CDR3 loop is CASSLDPGGYEQYF. The CDR3 DNA is TGTGCCAGCAGCTTAGACCCGGGAGGGTACGAGCAGTACTTC. The chain is built from TRBV7-2 and TRBJ2-7; 8 bases agree with TRBD2. The V and J ends lost 1 base and 4 bases, in that order; junction bases with no gene match: 3. From germline, CDR1 is SGHTA and CDR2 FQGNSA. This CDR3 has 14 amino acids.

This clone came up a few times. The chain has TRBV19 and TRBJ1-5, with D possibly TRBD1 on 5 matching bases. Germline lookup yields CDR1 LNHDA and CDR2 SQIVND (reference sequence). The length of the CDR3 is 16 residues. V shed 3 bases and J shed 3 bases, with 15 bases lying between them. CDR3 DNA: TGTGCCAGTAGTATGCATGATGGGGGGTTCAATCAGCCCCAGCATTTT. Amino acid sequence: CASSMHDGGFNQPQHF.

The chain uses TRBV6-5 and TRBJ2-7; D remains ambiguous. V lost 5 bases and J lost 4, with 12 bases in between. This CDR3 region has 13 residues. Germline-derived CDR1 and CDR2 are MNHEY and SVGAGI. The CDR3 here is CASSDLRAYEQYF. DNA for the CDR3: TGTGCCAGCAGTGACCTACGAGCGTACGAGCAGTACTTC.

The chain is built from TRBV19 and TRBJ2-7; 9 bases are shared with TRBD1. V trimming: 6 bases; J trimming: 5 bases; junction bases outside the gene matches: 2. The CDR3 loop spans 12 amino acids. The germline V gene encodes CDR1 LNHDA and CDR2 SQIVND (reference sequence). CDR3 in amino acids: CASRQGAHEQYF. As DNA, the CDR3 is TGTGCCAGTAGACAGGGGGCTCACGAGCAGTACTTC. Looking up the rest from reference TRBV19 and TRBJ2-7 gives the full variable domain: DGGITQSPKYLFRKEGQNVTLSCEQNLNHDAMYWYRQDPGQGLRLIYYSQIVNDFQKGDIAEGYSVSREKKESFPLTVTSAQKNPTAFYLCASRQGAHEQYFGPGTRLTVT.

The V gene is TRBV11-3, the J gene TRBJ1-1; D is unclear. The V end was cut by 5 bases, the J end by 2 bases, with 3 bases between. The CDR3 runs to 11 residues. CDR1 and CDR2 (germline): SGHNT, YENEEA. In DNA, the CDR3 is TGTGCCAGCAGCGGCAACACTGAAGCTTTCTTT. Residues: CASSGNTEAFF.

The chain couples TRBV27 to TRBJ1-2; 7 nucleotides match TRBD1. The CDR3 loop spans 15 amino acids. V was clipped by 6 bases and J by 8 bases; unmatched bases: 15. The V gene's germline CDR1 is MNHEY and CDR2 SMNVEV (reference sequence). The CDR3 sequence: CASRTWLTPGQGYTF. The DNA for the CDR3 is TGTGCCAGCAGGACCTGGTTAACCCCGGGACAGGGCTACACCTTC.

The chain couples TRBV15 to TRBJ2-3; D might be TRBD1 (6 bases). Germline assignment: CDR1 LNHNV and CDR2 YYDKDF (reference sequence). The V gene lost 5 bases and the J gene lost 2 bases, with 17 bases spanning the gap. The CDR3 length is 16 residues. CDR3 DNA: TGTGCCACCAGCGGTCCCGGGACAACCTTCACAGATACGCAGTATTTT. It is translated as CATSGPGTTFTDTQYF.

The chain is built from TRBV27 and TRBJ2-1; 9 bases map to TRBD1. CDR1 is MNHEY, CDR2 SMNVEV, per germline (reference sequence). CDR3 length equals 19 residues. V was clipped by 7 bases and J by 0 bases; unmatched bases: 16. The CDR3 DNA reads as TGTGCCAGCATCCAGACTGGGGGGACAGGGCTAAGCTCCTACAATGAGCAGTTCTTC. Amino acids: CASIQTGGTGLSSYNEQFF.

The chain carries TRBV27 and TRBJ2-1, with a weak D call TRBD1 (7 bases). The length of the CDR3 is 15 residues. Trimming pared 5 bases from V and 4 bases from J, leaving 15 bases between. Germline values: CDR1 MNHEY, CDR2 SMNVEV (reference sequence). The CDR3 sequence: CASSEGASVYNEQFF. The CDR3 coding sequence is TGTGCCAGCAGTGAGGGGGCTAGCGTTTACAATGAGCAGTTCTTC.

This rearrangement joins TRBV4-2 to TRBJ2-3; TRBD2 agrees at 10 bases. V lost 0 bases and J lost 4; bases outside the gene matches: 10. Germline V gene sequence: CDR1 LGHNA, CDR2 YNFKEQ. The length of the CDR3 is 18 residues. CDR3 protein: CASSQESMGLAGADTQYF. The CDR3 DNA is TGTGCCAGCAGCCAAGAAAGCATGGGCCTAGCGGGAGCAGATACGCAGTATTTT.

The genes are TRBV2 and TRBJ2-7; TRBD2 aligns across 11 bases. V was pared by 6 bases and J by 1 base, with 8 bases of the junction left unmatched. There are 16 residues in the CDR3. Germline V CDR1 and CDR2: SNHLY, FYNNEI. The DNA of the CDR3 is TGTGCCAGCAGCTTTCTTACTAGCGGGAGTTCCTACGAGCAGTACTTC. It translates to CASSFLTSGSSYEQYF.

The genes are TRBV27 and TRBJ1-1; D might be TRBD1 (5 bases). V lost 2 bases and J 2 bases, leaving 9 bases between the germline ends. The CDR3 length is 14 residues. Germline V gene lookup returns CDR1 MNHEY and CDR2 SMNVEV (reference sequence). CDR3 coding DNA: TGTGCCAGCAGTTTAGACAGTCGAAACACTGAAGCTTTCTTT. Encoded protein: CASSLDSRNTEAFF.

The J gene is TRBJ1-5, the V gene TRBV6-5, with TRBD1 as a possible D gene (5 bases). Trimming took off 8 bases at V and 7 bases at J, with 15 bases between the two ends. The CDR3 is made up of 13 amino acids. Looked up from germline, CDR1 is MNHEY and CDR2 is SVGAGI. The CDR3: CASARGSGQPQHF. CDR3 sequence (DNA): TGTGCCAGCGCAAGGGGCAGTGGGCAGCCCCAGCATTTT.

This clone was counted a single time. The J gene is TRBJ2-1, the V gene TRBV5-1; 15 bases line up with TRBD2. Germline V CDR1 and CDR2: SGHRS, YFSETQ. J lost 7 bases, V lost 7 bases, and 12 bases had no gene match. The CDR3 sequence is 17 residues long. CDR3 coding DNA: TGCGCCAGCTCTCCCGGGACTAGCGGGGGGATGGGGAATGAGCAGTTCTTC. Amino acids: CASSPGTSGGMGNEQFF.

The CDR3 loop reads CASSFVAGSYNEQFF. The CDR3 DNA is TGTGCCAGCAGCTTTGTAGCGGGGAGCTACAATGAGCAGTTCTTC. The gene calls are TRBV5-5 and TRBJ2-1; 8 nucleotides agree with TRBD2. This CDR3 contains 15 residues. Germline loops: CDR1 SGHKS, CDR2 YYEKEE (reference sequence). J lost 3 bases, V lost 2 bases, and 4 bases had no gene match.

The V gene is TRBV27, the J gene TRBJ1-2, with 7 bases lining up with TRBD1. There are 13 residues in the CDR3. Trimming removed 1 base from V and 7 bases from J; junction bases left unmatched: 3. Per the germline V gene, CDR1 is MNHEY and CDR2 is SMNVEV (reference sequence). The CDR3 DNA follows: TGTGCCAGCAGTTTATTGACAGGGACTGGCTACACCTTC. This sequence encodes CASSLLTGTGYTF.

This chain joins TRBV4-3 and TRBJ1-2; the D is unclear. Germline V gene lookup returns CDR1 LGHNA and CDR2 YSLEER. The CDR3 runs 13 residues. Deletions cut 4 bases from V and 4 bases from J, with 10 bases between. The CDR3 spells CASSPTRFYGYTF. The CDR3 DNA reads TGCGCCAGCAGCCCGACACGGTTCTATGGCTACACCTTC.

V is TRBV6-1 and J is TRBJ2-7; 7 nucleotides match TRBD1. The CDR3 loop spans 15 amino acids. V lost 5 bases and J lost 4; bases outside the gene matches: 11. Germline CDR1 reads MNHNS; CDR2 reads SASEGT. The CDR3 DNA reads TGTGCCAGCAGTCCCAATCTGGACAGGTTTTACGAGCAGTACTTC. Translated: CASSPNLDRFYEQYF.

This clone has just one count. The chain has TRBV7-9 and TRBJ1-2; the D gene is possibly TRBD1 (5 bases). The germline V gene encodes CDR1 SEHNR and CDR2 FQNEAQ (reference sequence). The CDR3 runs to 13 residues. The V and J ends lost 4 bases and 3 bases respectively, with 9 bases between them. CDR3 residues: CASSSTVYYGYTF. DNA of the CDR3: TGTGCCAGCAGCTCGACAGTATACTATGGCTACACCTTC.

This rearrangement joins TRBV6-5 to TRBJ2-7, with D possibly TRBD1 on 5 matching bases. Trimming removed 2 bases from V and 7 bases from J, with 12 bases in between. There are 13 residues in the CDR3. The germline gives CDR1 MNHEY, CDR2 SVGAGI. The CDR3 DNA follows: TGTGCCAGCAGTTACGGGGCGCGTGGGGAGCAGTACTTC. Encoded protein: CASSYGARGEQYF.

The count of this clone is one. The V and J genes are TRBV6-4 and TRBJ2-1, with 8 bases identical to TRBD1. The CDR3 loop spans 15 amino acids. Germline V gene lookup returns CDR1 MRHNA and CDR2 SNTAGT. The V and J ends lost 4 bases and 0 bases, in that order; junction bases with no gene match: 2. CDR3: CASSVGTGSYNEQFF. DNA for the CDR3: TGTGCCAGCAGTGTTGGGACAGGCTCCTACAATGAGCAGTTCTTC.

This rearrangement joins TRBV30 to TRBJ1-2, with D unclear. The CDR3 contains 14 residues. Germline-derived CDR1 and CDR2 are GTSNPN and SVGIG (reference sequence). The V end was cut by 0 bases, the J end by 11 bases, with 19 bases between. CDR3 bases: TGTGCCTGGAGTGTCGGGATCCCTTCGGTCGATTACACCTTC. This gives the protein CAWSVGIPSVDYTF.

The sample holds a few counts of this clone. The genes are TRBV5-6 and TRBJ2-1; a possible D gene is TRBD2 (5 bases). V lost 0 bases to trimming and J lost 8 bases, with 6 bases between them. The CDR3 contains 12 residues. Germline V gene sequence: CDR1 SGHDT, CDR2 YYEEEE. Written as DNA, the CDR3 is TGTGCCAGCAGCTTGGGGGGAGATGAGCAGTTCTTC. The encoded protein is CASSLGGDEQFF.

This chain links TRBV6-1 with TRBJ1-2; D is undetermined. Germline CDR1 and CDR2: MNHNS and SASEGT. The CDR3 covers 14 residues. The V end lost 3 bases, the J end lost 8 bases, and 16 bases lay between the germline ends. The CDR3 DNA sequence: TGTGCCAGCAGTGATGTCGGAGATCTGAGAGGCTACACCTTC. Translating it yields CASSDVGDLRGYTF.

The CDR3 here is CASSSLSGEQYF. In DNA, the CDR3 is TGTGCCAGCAGCTCATTGTCAGGCGAGCAGTACTTC. The V call is TRBV7-9, the J call TRBJ2-7; D gene uncertain. This CDR3 is built from 12 residues. V was trimmed by 4 bases and J by 6 bases, leaving 10 bases between them. Per the germline V gene, CDR1 is SEHNR and CDR2 is FQNEAQ (reference sequence).